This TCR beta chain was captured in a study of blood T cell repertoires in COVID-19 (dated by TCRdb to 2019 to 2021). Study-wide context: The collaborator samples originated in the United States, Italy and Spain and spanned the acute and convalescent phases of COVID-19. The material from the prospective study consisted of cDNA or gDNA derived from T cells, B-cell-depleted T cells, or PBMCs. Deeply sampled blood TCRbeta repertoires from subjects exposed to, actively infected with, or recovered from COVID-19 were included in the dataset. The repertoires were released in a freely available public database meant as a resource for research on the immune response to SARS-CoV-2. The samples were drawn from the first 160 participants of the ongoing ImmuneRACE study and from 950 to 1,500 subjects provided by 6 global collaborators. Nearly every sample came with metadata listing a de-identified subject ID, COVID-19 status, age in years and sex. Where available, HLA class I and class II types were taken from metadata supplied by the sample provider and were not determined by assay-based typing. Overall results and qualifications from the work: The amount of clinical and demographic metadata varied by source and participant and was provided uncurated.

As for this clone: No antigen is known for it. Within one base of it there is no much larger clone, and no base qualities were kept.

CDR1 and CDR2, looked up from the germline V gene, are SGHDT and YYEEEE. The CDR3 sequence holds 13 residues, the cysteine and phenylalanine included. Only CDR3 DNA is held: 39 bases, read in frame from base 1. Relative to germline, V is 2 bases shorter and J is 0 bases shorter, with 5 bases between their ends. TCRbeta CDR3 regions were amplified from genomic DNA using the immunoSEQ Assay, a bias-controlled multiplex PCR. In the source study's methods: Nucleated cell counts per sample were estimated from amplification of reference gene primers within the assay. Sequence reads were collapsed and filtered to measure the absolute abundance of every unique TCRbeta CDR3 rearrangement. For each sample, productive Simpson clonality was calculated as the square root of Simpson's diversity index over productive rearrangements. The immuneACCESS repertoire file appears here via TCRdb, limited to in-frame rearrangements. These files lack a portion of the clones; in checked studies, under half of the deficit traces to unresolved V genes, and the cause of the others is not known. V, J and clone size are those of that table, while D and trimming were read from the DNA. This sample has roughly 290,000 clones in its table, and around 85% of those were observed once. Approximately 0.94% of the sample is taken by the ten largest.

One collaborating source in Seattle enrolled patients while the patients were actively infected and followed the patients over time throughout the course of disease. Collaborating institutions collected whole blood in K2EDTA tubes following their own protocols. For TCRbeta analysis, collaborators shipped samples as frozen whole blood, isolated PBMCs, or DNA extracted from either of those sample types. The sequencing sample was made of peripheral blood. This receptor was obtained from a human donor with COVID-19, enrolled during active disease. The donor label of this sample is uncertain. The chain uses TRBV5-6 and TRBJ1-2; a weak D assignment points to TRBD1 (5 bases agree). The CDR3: CASSLGANYGYTF. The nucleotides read TGTGCCAGCAGCTTAGGGGCTAACTATGGCTACACCTTC.